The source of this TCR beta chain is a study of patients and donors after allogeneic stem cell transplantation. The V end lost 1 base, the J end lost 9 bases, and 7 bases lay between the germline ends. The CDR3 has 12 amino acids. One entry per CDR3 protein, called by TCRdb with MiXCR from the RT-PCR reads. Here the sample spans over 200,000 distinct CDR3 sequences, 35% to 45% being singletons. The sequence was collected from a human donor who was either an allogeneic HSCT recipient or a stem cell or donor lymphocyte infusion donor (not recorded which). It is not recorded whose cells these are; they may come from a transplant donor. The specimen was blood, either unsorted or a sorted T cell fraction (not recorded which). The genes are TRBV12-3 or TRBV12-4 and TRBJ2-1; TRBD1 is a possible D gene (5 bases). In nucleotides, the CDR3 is TGTGCCAGCAGTTTAGGGGGCTTTGAGCAGTTCTTC. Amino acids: CASSLGGFEQFF.